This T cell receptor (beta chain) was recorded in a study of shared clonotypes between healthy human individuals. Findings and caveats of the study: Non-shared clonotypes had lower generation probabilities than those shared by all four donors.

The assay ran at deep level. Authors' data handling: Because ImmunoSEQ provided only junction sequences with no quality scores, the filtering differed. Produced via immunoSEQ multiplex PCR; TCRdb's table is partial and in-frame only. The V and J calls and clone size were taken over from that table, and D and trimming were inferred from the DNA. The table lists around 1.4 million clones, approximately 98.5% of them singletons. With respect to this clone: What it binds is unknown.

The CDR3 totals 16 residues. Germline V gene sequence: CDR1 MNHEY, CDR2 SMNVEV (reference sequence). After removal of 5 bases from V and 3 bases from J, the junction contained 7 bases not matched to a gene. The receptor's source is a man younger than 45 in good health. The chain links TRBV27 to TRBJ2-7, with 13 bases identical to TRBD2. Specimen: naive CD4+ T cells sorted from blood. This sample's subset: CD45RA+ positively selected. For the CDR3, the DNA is TGTGCCAGCAGTCCGCGCCGGACTAGCGGGAGCTACGAGCAGTACTTC. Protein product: CASSPRRTSGSYEQYF.